Sequencing of this T cell receptor beta chain was carried out in a study of blood T cell repertoires in COVID-19. The ends were cut back, 11 bases at V and 4 bases at J, with 17 bases in the middle. Germline V gene data show CDR1 as MNHEY and CDR2 as SVGAGI. The CDR3 has 14 residues. Clones were sequenced by immunoSEQ multiplex PCR, and TCRdb holds only the in-frame ones, with some missing. The table shows 30,000 to 45,000 clones, with around 78% occurring only once. The source is a man in his fifties or sixties with acute or convalescent COVID-19. The J gene is TRBJ2-2, the V gene TRBV6-5, with D perhaps matching TRBD1 (6 bases). The sample was peripheral blood. CDR3 sequence reads: CAAAGVRGTGELFF. In DNA, the CDR3 is TGTGCCGCAGCAGGGGTCCGGGGCACCGGGGAGCTGTTTTTT.